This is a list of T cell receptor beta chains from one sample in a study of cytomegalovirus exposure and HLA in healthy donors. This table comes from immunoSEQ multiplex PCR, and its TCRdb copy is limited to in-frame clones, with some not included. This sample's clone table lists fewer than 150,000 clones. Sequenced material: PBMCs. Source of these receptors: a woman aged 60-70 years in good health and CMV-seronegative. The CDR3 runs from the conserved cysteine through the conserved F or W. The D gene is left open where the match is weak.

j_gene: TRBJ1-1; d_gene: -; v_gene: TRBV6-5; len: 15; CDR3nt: TGTGCCAGCAGTTTGGCCCCCCAGACAGGCACTGAAGCTTTCTTT; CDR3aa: CASSLAPQTGTEAFF
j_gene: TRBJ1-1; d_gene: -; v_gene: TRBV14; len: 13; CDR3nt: TGTGCCAGCAGCCAAGTTGGGCAGTTCGAAGCTTTCTTT; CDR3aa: CASSQVGQFEAFF
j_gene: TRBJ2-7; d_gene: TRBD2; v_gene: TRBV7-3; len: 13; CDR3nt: TGTGCCAGCAGAGACGCGGGGGTAGCCGAGCAGTACTTC; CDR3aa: CASRDAGVAEQYF
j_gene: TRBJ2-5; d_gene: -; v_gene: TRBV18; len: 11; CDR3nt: TGTGCCAGCTCGCAGCAAGAGACCCAGTACTTC; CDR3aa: CASSQQETQYF
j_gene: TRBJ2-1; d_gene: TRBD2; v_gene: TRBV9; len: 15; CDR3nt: TGTGCCAGCAGCGCGGCTAGCGGGGAGTACAATGAGCAGTTCTTC; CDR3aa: CASSAASGEYNEQFF
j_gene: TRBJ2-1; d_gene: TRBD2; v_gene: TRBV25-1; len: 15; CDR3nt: TGTGCCAGCAGTGAATTTGCGGGGGGCTACAATGAGCAGTTCTTC; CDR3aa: CASSEFAGGYNEQFF
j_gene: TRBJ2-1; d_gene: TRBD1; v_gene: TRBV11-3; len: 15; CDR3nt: TGTGCCAGCAGCTTCGGACAGGGGGCGAGAAATGAGCAGTTCTTC; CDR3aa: CASSFGQGARNEQFF
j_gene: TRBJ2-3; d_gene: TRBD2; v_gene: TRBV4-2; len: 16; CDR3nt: TGTGCCAGCAGCCAATCCGGGACTAGCGCGGCAGATACGCAGTATTTT; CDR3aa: CASSQSGTSAADTQYF
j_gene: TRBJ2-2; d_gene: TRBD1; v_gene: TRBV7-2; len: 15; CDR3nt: TGTGCCAGCAGCCGACAGGGGGCGCTAACCGGGGAGCTGTTTTTT; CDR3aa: CASSRQGALTGELFF
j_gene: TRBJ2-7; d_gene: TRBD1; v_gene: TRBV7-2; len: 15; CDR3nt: TGTGCCAGCAGCACCCAAGGACAGGGTAGTGCCGAGCAGTACTTC; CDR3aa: CASSTQGQGSAEQYF
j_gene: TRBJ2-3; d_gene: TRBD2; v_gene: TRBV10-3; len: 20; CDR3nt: TGTGCCATCAGCAGAGGGACTAGCGGGACCCCGGACATAGGAACAGATACGCAGTATTTT; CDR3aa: CAISRGTSGTPDIGTDTQYF
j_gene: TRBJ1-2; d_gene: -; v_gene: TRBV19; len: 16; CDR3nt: TGTGCCAGTAGTACCCTACTGGGGGCGAGGGGCTATGGCTACACCTTC; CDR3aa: CASSTLLGARGYGYTF
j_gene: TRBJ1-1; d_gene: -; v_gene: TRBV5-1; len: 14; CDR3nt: TGCGCCAGCAGCCAACCCGAGGGAGACACTGAAGCTTTCTTT; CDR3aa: CASSQPEGDTEAFF
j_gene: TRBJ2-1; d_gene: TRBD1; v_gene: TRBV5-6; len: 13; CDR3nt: TGTGCCAGCAGCCCCGGACAGGGGGGCGAGCAGTTCTTC; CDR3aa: CASSPGQGGEQFF
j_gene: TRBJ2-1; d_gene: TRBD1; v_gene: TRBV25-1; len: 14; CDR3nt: TGTGCCAGCAGGGGGGACAGGGGGCATAATGAGCAGTTCTTC; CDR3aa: CASRGDRGHNEQFF
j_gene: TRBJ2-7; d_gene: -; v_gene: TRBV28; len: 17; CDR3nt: TGTGCCAGCAGCCCCCCCGCCGGACACCGTAGCTCCTACGAGCAGTACTTC; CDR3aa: CASSPPAGHRSSYEQYF
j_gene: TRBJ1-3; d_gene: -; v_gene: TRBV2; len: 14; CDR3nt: TGTGCCAGCAATGGCCCGGGGTCTGGAAACACCATATATTTT; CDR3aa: CASNGPGSGNTIYF
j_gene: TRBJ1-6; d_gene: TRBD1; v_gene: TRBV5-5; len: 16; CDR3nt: TGTGCCAGCCGATTAAGGGGACAGGCACCTCAATCACCCCTCCACTTT; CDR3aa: CASRLRGQAPQSPLHF
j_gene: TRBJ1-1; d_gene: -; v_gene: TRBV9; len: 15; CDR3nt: TGTGCCAGCAGCCCCCAACCCGCAGGGCTCACTGAAGCTTTCTTT; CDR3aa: CASSPQPAGLTEAFF
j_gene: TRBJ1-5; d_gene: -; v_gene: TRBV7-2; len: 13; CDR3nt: TGTGCCAGCAGCCCAGGAGGGCTTCAGCCCCAGCATTTT; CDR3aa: CASSPGGLQPQHF
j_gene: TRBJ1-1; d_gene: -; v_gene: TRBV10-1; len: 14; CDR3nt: TGCGCCAGCAGTCGGGACACGATGAACACTGAAGCTTTCTTT; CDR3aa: CASSRDTMNTEAFF
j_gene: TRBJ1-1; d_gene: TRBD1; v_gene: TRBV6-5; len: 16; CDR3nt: TGTGCCAGCAGTTTCGTATTGGGACAGGGAGACACTGAAGCTTTCTTT; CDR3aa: CASSFVLGQGDTEAFF
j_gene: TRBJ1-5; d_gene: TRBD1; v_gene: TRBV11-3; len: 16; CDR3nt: TGTGCCAGCAGCTTAGACGGGACAGGATGTAATCAGCCCCAGCATTTT; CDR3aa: CASSLDGTGCNQPQHF
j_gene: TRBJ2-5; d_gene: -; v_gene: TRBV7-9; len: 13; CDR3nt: TGTGCCAGCAGCCTCTGGGGGGAGGAGACCCAGTACTTC; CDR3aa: CASSLWGEETQYF
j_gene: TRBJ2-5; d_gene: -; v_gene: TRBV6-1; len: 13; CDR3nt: TGTGCCGGCCGGGGCGGGGTGAGAGAGACCCAGTACTTC; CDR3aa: CAGRGGVRETQYF
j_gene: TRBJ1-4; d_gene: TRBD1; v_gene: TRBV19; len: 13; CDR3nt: TGTGCCAGTAGCCGCCGGGACAGCGAAAAACTGTTTTTT; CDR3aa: CASSRRDSEKLFF
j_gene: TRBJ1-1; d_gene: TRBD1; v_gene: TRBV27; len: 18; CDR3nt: TGTGCCAGCAGTTTATCCTCTCGGACAGGGGCTTTGAACACTGAAGCTTTCTTT; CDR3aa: CASSLSSRTGALNTEAFF
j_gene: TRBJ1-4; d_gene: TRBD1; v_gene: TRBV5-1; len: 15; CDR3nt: TGCGCCAGCAGCTCCACCGGGACAGGGGCTGAAAAACTGTTTTTT; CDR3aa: CASSSTGTGAEKLFF
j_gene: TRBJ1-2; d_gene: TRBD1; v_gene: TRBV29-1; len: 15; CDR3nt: TGCAGCGTCAGACAGGGAACAAACACTAACTATGGCTACACCTTC; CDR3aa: CSVRQGTNTNYGYTF
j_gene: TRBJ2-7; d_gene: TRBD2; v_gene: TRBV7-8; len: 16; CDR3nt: TGTGCCAGCAGCTTAGGGGTGGGAGGGAGCTCCTACGAGCAGTACTTC; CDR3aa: CASSLGVGGSSYEQYF
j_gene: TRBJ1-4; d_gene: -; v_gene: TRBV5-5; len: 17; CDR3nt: TGTGCCAGCAGCTTAACAGGGACCTTAATGAAAAACCCGAAACTGTTTTTT; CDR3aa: CASSLTGTLMKNPKLFF
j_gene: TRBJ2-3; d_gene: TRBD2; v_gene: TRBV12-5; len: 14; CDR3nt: TGTGCTAGTGGTTTACGACTAGCGGGAGATACGCAGTATTTT; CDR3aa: CASGLRLAGDTQYF
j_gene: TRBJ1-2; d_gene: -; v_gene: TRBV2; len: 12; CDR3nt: TGTGCCAGCAGTGAGGGCATATCTGGCTACACCTTC; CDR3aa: CASSEGISGYTF
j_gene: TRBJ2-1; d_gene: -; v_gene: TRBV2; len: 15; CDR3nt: TGTGCCAGCAGTGAACGGAGGGGGCCCTACAATGAGCAGTTCTTC; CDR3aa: CASSERRGPYNEQFF
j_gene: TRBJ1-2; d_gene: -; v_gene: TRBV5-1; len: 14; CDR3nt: TGCGCCAGCAGTTCTGCGGTGGGTGGCTATGGCTACACCTTC; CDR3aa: CASSSAVGGYGYTF
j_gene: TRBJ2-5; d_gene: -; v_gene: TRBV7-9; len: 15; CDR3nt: TGTGCCAGCAGCCCCCGGGGAAAAGGGTGGGAGACCCAGTACTTC; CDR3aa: CASSPRGKGWETQYF
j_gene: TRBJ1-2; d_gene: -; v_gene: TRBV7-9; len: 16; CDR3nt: TGTGCCAGCGGATATTCCGGGACAACCTTTAACTATGGCTACACCTTC; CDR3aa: CASGYSGTTFNYGYTF
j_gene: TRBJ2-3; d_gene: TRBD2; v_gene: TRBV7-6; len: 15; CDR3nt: TGTGCCAGCAGCTTAGGCGGGAGAAGCACAGATACGCAGTATTTT; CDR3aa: CASSLGGRSTDTQYF
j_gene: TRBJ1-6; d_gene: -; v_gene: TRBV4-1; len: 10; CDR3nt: TGCGCCACCGGACTTTCACCCCTCCACTTT; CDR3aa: CATGLSPLHF
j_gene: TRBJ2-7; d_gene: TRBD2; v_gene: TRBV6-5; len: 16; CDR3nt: TGTGCCAGCAGTTACTTCGGGGGGGAATGGACCTACGAGCAGTACTTC; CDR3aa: CASSYFGGEWTYEQYF
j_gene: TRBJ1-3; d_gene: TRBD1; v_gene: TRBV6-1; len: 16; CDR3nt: TGTGCCAGCAGTGAATTAGGGACAGTCTCTGGAAACACCATATATTTT; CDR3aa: CASSELGTVSGNTIYF
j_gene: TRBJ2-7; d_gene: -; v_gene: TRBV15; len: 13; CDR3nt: TGTGCCACCAGTACAGGGCAGGGCTACGAGCAGTACTTC; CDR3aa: CATSTGQGYEQYF
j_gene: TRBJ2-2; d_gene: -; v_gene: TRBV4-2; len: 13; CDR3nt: TGTGCCAGCAGCCAAGAGGTCAGCGGGGAGCTGTTTTTT; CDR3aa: CASSQEVSGELFF
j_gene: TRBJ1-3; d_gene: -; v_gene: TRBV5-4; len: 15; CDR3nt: TGTGCCAGCAGCTTGGGTGGTAGCTCTGGAAACACCATATATTTT; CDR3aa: CASSLGGSSGNTIYF
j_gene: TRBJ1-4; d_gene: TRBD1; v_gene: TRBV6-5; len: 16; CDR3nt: TGTGCCAGCAGTTACGGACGGACAGGGGGTTTTGAAAAACTGTTTTTT; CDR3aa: CASSYGRTGGFEKLFF
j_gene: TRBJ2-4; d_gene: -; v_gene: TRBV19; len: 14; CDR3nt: TGTGCCAGTAATGATCAGGGGGCCAAAAACATTCAGTACTTC; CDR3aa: CASNDQGAKNIQYF
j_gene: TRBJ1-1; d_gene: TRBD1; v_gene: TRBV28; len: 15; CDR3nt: TGTGCCAGCAGTTCCTCCGGGACAGCGAACACTGAAGCTTTCTTT; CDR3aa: CASSSSGTANTEAFF
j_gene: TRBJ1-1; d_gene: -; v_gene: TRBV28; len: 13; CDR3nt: TGTGCCAGCGTACAGGGTGGCAACACTGAAGCTTTCTTT; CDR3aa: CASVQGGNTEAFF
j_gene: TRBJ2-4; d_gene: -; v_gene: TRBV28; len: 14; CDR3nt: TGTGCCAGCAGGGAGGGGCAGACAAAAAACATTCAGTACTTC; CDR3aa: CASREGQTKNIQYF
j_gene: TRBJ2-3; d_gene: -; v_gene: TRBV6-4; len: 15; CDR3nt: TGTGCCAGCAGTGACGGCGGCGGGGGCACAGATACGCAGTATTTT; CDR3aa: CASSDGGGGTDTQYF
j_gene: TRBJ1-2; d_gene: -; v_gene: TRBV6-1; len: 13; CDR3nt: TGTGCCAGCAGTTCCCAGCGGACCTATGGCTACACCTTC; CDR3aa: CASSSQRTYGYTF
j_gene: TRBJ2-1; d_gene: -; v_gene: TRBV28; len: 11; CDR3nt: TGTGCCAGCAGTTTTCGGAGAGGGCAGTTCTTC; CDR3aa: CASSFRRGQFF
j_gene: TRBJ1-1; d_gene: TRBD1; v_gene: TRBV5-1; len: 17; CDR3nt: TGCGCCAGCAGCCTTGGACAGGGGCGAATGACGAACACTGAAGCTTTCTTT; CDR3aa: CASSLGQGRMTNTEAFF
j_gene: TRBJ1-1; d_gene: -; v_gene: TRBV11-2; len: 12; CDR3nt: TGTGCCAGCAGCTCACTAACAGGGAAAGCTTTCTTT; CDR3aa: CASSSLTGKAFF
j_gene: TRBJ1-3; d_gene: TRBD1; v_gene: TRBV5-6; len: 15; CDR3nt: TGTGCCAGCAGCTTGGGCCCACAGGGGACGGACACCATATATTTT; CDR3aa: CASSLGPQGTDTIYF
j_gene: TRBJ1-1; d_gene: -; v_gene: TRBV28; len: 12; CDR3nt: TGTGCCAGCAGTCTCGAGTTCACTGAAGCTTTCTTT; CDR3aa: CASSLEFTEAFF
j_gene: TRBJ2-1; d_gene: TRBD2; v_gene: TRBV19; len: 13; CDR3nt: TGTGCCAGTAGTCTTAGCGGGGGGGGTGAGCAGTTCTTC; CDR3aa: CASSLSGGGEQFF
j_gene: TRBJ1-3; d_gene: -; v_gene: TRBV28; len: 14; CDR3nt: TGTGCCAGCAGTTTCAGGTTGGCTGGAAACACCATATATTTT; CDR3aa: CASSFRLAGNTIYF